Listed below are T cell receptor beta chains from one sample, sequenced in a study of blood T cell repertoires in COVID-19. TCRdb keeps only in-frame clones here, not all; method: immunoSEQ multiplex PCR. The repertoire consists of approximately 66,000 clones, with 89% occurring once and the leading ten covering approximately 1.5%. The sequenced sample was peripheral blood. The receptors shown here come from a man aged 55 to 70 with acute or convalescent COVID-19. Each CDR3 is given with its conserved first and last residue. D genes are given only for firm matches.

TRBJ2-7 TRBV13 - CASSHREMGSEQYF
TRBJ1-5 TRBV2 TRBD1 CASTDRRIQPQHF
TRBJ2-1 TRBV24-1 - CATSDTSSPSSYNEQFF
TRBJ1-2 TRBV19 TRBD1 CASSIGTGQTYGYTF
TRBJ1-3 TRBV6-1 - CASSDWQGTGNTIYF
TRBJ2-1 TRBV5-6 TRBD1 CASSEGQGNSYNEQFF
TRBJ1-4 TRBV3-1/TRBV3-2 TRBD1 CASSPRVGQGARGEKLFF
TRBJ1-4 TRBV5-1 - CASTKGGPNEKLFF
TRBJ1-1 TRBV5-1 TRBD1 CASSLEGYRGAEAFF
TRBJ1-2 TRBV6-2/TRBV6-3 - CASSDSGPGANYGYTF
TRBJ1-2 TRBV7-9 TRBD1 CASSFRDIGQGRDGYTF
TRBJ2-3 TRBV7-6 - CASSFSGDTQYF
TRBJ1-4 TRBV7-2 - CASTLGGPGKLFF
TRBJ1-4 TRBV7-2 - CASSLVPQGTNEKLFF
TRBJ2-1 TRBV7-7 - CASSRGAGLINEQFF
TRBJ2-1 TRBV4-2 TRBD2 CASSQGLAGGNNEQFF
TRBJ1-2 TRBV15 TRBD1 CATSRDGRGQDGYTF
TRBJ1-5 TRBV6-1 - CASSESRVGNQPQHF
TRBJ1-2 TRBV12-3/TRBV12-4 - CASSYRVYGYTF